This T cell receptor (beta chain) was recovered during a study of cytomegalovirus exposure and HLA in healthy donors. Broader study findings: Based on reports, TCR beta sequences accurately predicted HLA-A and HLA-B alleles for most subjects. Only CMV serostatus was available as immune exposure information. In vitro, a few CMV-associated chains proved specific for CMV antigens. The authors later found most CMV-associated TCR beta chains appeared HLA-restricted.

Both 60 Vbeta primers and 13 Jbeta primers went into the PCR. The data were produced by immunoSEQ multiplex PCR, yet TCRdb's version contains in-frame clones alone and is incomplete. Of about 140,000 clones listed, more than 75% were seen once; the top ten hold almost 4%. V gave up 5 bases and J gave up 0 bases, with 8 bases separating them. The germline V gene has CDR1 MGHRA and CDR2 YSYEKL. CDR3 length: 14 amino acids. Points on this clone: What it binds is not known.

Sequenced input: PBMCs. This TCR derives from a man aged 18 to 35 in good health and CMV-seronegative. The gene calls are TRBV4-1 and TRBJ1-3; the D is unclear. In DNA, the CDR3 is TGCGCCAGCAGCTCCGTAAACTCTGGAAACACCATATATTTT. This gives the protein CASSSVNSGNTIYF.